Given below is one TCR beta chain in context. Its antigen is unknown. These data come from a study of T cells in Graves' hyperthyroidism and ophthalmopathy. Overall study results and limits: Stable hyperthyroidism was separated from ophthalmopathy by a model based on 13 V-J features. Before onset, ophthalmopathy was predicted by the model a median 6.5 months earlier.

The PBMCs were taken from approximately 9.7 ml of fresh peripheral blood. CDR1 and CDR2 (germline): MNHNS, SASEGT. V lost 0 bases and J lost 2, with 10 bases in between. The length of the CDR3 is 15 residues. RNA transcripts provided the source from which TCR beta CDR3 regions were amplified. TCR CDR3 underwent first-round RT-PCR with the HTBI primer set. MiXCR was run by TCRdb on the multiplex PCR reads, yielding one entry per CDR3 protein. The data show 700,000 or so distinct CDR3 sequences, about a sixth seen once. This receptor was taken from a man aged 18 to 35 with Graves' hyperthyroidism. Input material: blood. The chain is built from TRBV6-1 and TRBJ1-2; a weak D match, TRBD1 (5 bases). CDR3 amino acids: CASSEAGRRNYGYTF. The CDR3 DNA is TGTGCCAGCAGTGAAGCGGGGCGGCGGAACTATGGCTACACCTTC.